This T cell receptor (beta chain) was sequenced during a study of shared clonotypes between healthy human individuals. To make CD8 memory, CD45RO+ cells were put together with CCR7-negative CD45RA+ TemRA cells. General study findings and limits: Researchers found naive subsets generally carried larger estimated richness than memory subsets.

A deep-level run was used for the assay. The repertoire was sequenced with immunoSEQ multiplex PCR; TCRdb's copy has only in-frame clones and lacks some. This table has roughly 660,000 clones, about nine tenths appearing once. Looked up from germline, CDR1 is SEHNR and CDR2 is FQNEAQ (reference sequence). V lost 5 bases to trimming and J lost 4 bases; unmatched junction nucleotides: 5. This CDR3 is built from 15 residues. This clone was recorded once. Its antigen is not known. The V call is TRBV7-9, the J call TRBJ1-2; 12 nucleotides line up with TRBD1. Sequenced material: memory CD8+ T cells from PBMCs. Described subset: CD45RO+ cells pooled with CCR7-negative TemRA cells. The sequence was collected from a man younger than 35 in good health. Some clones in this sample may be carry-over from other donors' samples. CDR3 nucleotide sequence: TGTGCCAGCAGCCACCCGGGACAGGGGGCCTATGGCTACACCTTC. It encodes CASSHPGQGAYGYTF.